The entry below gives a single TCR beta chain sequence along with its context. The antigen is undetermined. The PCR had 60 Vbeta and 13 Jbeta primers. Sequenced by immunoSEQ multiplex PCR; TCRdb stores in-frame clones only, minus some. The sample lists fewer than 200,000 clones, 77% seen once, with 2% to 3% in the top ten. The data are from a study of cytomegalovirus exposure and HLA in healthy donors. Study overall: Some 90 million unique TCRs from HLA-typed donors were held in an early data release.

Per germline, CDR1 SGHVS and CDR2 FNYEAQ. Germline trimming cut 4 bases from V and 4 bases from J; bases unmatched to any gene: 2. The CDR3 loop spans 15 amino acids. Findings and caveats of the study: The majority of TCR sequences were rare, yet some public TCRs appeared in many donors.

This sequence was found in a woman in her 40s in good health and CMV-seropositive. Specimen: PBMCs. The rearrangement uses TRBV7-6 and TRBJ2-3; 13 bases line up with TRBD2. CDR3 loop: CASSSGLAGADTQYF. Written as DNA, the CDR3 is TGTGCCAGCAGCTCAGGACTAGCGGGGGCAGATACGCAGTATTTT.